This paragraph covers one TCR beta chain sequence. Its antigen is not identified. This sample was taken from a study of tumor-infiltrating lymphocytes in localized non-small cell lung cancer. Study overall: Several tumor histologies, both smoking statuses, and some post-neoadjuvant chemotherapy samples were included. Each patient gave resected tumor and non-adjacent uninvolved lung tissue. Study-wide points: Recurrence-free survival showed no association with tumor T-cell fraction. Only some patients had TCR sequencing, depending on available tissue.

TCRdb's table, derived via immunoSEQ multiplex PCR, lists solely in-frame clones and lacks some. The sample yields approximately 9,700 clones, 60% to 80% seen once. The clonotype originates from a human donor with non-small cell lung cancer. The sequencing input was lung tumor tissue.

The CDR3 sequence is CAWSTQGYSNQPQHF. The CDR3, as DNA: TGTGCCTGGAGTACCCAGGGGTATAGCAATCAGCCCCAGCATTTT. This chain uses TRBV30 with TRBJ1-5; D is perhaps TRBD1 (6 bases). The CDR3 runs 15 residues. CDR1 and CDR2 (germline): GTSNPN, SVGIG (reference sequence). Trimming stripped 2 bases from V and 0 bases from J, with 11 bases between.